The clone carrying this T cell receptor beta chain has more than one count but fewer than ten. Its antigen is not known. Germline-derived CDR1 and CDR2 are SGHRS and YFSETQ. V lost 4 bases to trimming and J lost 4 bases, with 17 bases between them. The CDR3 is 15 residues long. The data stem from a study of cytomegalovirus exposure and HLA in healthy donors. Study conclusions and caveats: TCR association rates varied by HLA locus in a later analysis, with DRB1 highest and HLA-C lowest. CMV serostatus alone was available as immune exposure information.

The study ran its PCR with 60 Vbeta and 13 Jbeta primers. Measured with immunoSEQ multiplex PCR; TCRdb has only the in-frame clones, and not every one. The data show about 120,000 clones, about 80% seen once. Sequencing was performed on PBMCs. This TCR came from a female donor in good health and CMV-seronegative. The chain links TRBV5-1 to TRBJ1-1; D possibly corresponds to TRBD1 (6 bases). In DNA form, the CDR3 reads TGCGCCAGCAGCCCGGGAGGGGGTGAGCTCACTGAAGCTTTCTTT. It codes for CASSPGGGELTEAFF.